The next 14 T cell receptor beta chains were all read from a single sample in a study of lung T cells in sarcoidosis with Löfgren's syndrome. MiXCR, applied by TCRdb to the reads, yields one record per CDR3 protein. The sample includes roughly 63,000 distinct CDR3 sequences, less than 25% of them seen just once. The specimen was CD4+ T cells from PBMCs. All receptors come from a human donor with sarcoidosis (Löfgren's syndrome or another form), or a control subject (not recorded which).

This clonotype was recorded many times. The chain couples TRBV6-1 to TRBJ1-3; the D is unclear. Per germline, CDR1 MNHNS and CDR2 SASEGT. The V end was cut by 6 bases, the J end by 0 bases, with 15 bases between. CDR3 length: 16 residues. This CDR3 reads CASSSPAGRSGNTIYF. The CDR3 DNA reads as TGTGCCAGCAGCTCCCCGGCAGGACGCTCTGGAAACACCATATATTTT.

This clonotype occurred a few times. The rearrangement joins TRBV19 to TRBJ2-5; TRBD1 is a possible D gene (6 bases). V gave up 3 bases and J gave up 4 bases, with 12 bases separating them. The CDR3 runs 14 residues. The germline V gene has CDR1 LNHDA and CDR2 SQIVND (reference sequence). The CDR3, as DNA: TGTGCCAGTAGTATCGTCGTAGGGGGAGAGACCCAGTACTTC. As protein: CASSIVVGGETQYF. Together with reference TRBV19 and TRBJ2-5, the CDR3 gives the full variable domain: DGGITQSPKYLFRKEGQNVTLSCEQNLNHDAMYWYRQDPGQGLRLIYYSQIVNDFQKGDIAEGYSVSREKKESFPLTVTSAQKNPTAFYLCASSIVVGGETQYFGPGTRLLVL.

The chain links TRBV28 to TRBJ1-1; D is perhaps TRBD1 (5 bases). CDR1 MDHEN and CDR2 SYDVKM come from the germline V gene. This CDR3 spans 14 amino acids. The V and J ends lost 6 bases and 3 bases respectively, with 14 bases between them. CDR3 DNA sequence: TGTGCCAGCAGCGAACGACAGTCCTACACTGAAGCTTTCTTT. It is translated as CASSERQSYTEAFF.

The table lists this clonotype with many counts. This chain links TRBV6-1 with TRBJ1-2; D perhaps matches TRBD1 (5 bases). V lost 6 bases and J 4 bases, leaving 15 bases between the germline ends. The CDR3 has 14 amino acids. The germline V gene has CDR1 MNHNS and CDR2 SASEGT. CDR3 nucleotide sequence: TGTGCCAGCAGCCCCCCCAGCAGGGTCTATGGCTACACCTTC. Protein product: CASSPPSRVYGYTF.

This clonotype showed up many times. The rearrangement links TRBV20-1 to TRBJ2-7; D may match TRBD1 or TRBD2 (6 bases each). V was pared by 5 bases and J by 6 bases, with 17 bases between. From germline, CDR1 is DFQATT and CDR2 SNEGSKA (reference sequence). This CDR3 has 13 amino acids. As DNA, the CDR3 is TGCAGTGCTCCTCTAGTAGGAGGGGGCGAGCAGTACTTC. The encoded protein is CSAPLVGGGEQYF.

This clonotype was seen many times. This rearrangement joins TRBV20-1 to TRBJ2-1; 16 nucleotides agree with TRBD2. The junction had 13 bases not matched to a gene; V was cut back by 2 bases and J by 6 bases. Per germline, CDR1 DFQATT and CDR2 SNEGSKA (reference sequence). The CDR3 runs 19 residues. The CDR3 DNA follows: TGCAGTGCTAGACTCGGGGGACTAGCGGGAGGGCCCGAATTCAATGAGCAGTTCTTC. It encodes CSARLGGLAGGPEFNEQFF.

The CDR3 sequence: CASSPTGTGIYEQYF. The CDR3 coding sequence is TGTGCCAGTAGTCCTACCGGGACAGGGATCTACGAGCAGTACTTC. The V gene is TRBV19, the J gene TRBJ2-7, with 9 bases identical to TRBD1. This CDR3 spans 15 amino acids. V was pared by 5 bases and J by 3 bases, with 8 bases of the junction left unmatched. Germline V gene data show CDR1 as LNHDA and CDR2 as SQIVND (reference sequence).

This clonotype was seen a few times. The chain carries TRBV18 and TRBJ2-1; D gene uncertain. The V gene lost 2 bases and the J gene lost 4 bases, with 6 bases spanning the gap. The CDR3 runs 13 residues. Germline V lookup: CDR1 KGHSH, CDR2 LQKENI. CDR3 loop: CASSPVSYNEQFF. CDR3 sequence (DNA): TGTGCCAGCTCACCAGTCTCATACAATGAGCAGTTCTTC.

The genes are TRBV12-3 or TRBV12-4 and TRBJ1-1, with 8 bases fitting TRBD1. The CDR3 has 16 amino acids. Trimming took 6 bases from V and 2 from J; bases not matched to a gene: 11. The CDR3 loop is CASSPGGAGGNTEAFF. In nucleotides, the CDR3 is TGTGCCAGCAGCCCAGGGGGCGCAGGAGGAAACACTGAAGCTTTCTTT.

This clonotype was detected many times. The rearrangement joins TRBV20-1 to TRBJ1-1; no reliable D call. V was trimmed by 4 bases and J by 1 base, leaving 7 bases between them. The CDR3 length is 12 residues. Germline CDR1 DFQATT, CDR2 SNEGSKA (reference sequence). The DNA of the CDR3 is TGCAGTGCTACGAGGACGAACACTGAAGCTTTCTTT. Translating it yields CSATRTNTEAFF.

CDR3 in amino acids: CASSPYRLGVGETQYF. In nucleotides, the CDR3 is TGTGCCAGCAGTCCCTACAGGCTAGGGGTCGGGGAGACCCAGTACTTC. The chain employs TRBV28 and TRBJ2-5; D perhaps matches TRBD1 (5 bases). The ends were cut back, 5 bases at V and 5 bases at J, with 21 bases in the middle. CDR1 MDHEN and CDR2 SYDVKM come from the germline V gene. This CDR3 comprises 16 residues. Using reference TRBV28 and TRBJ2-5 for the parts outside the CDR3, the full variable domain is DVKVTQSSRYLVKRTGEKVFLECVQDMDHENMFWYRQDPGLGLRLIYFSYDVKMKEKGDIPEGYSVSREKKERFSLILESASTNQTSMYLCASSPYRLGVGETQYFGPGTRLLVL.

In its sample, this clonotype was seen many times. The chain links TRBV7-9 to TRBJ2-3; no clear D. Trimming cost V 3 bases and J 7 bases, with 17 bases left between them. The CDR3 consists of 15 residues. From germline, CDR1 is SEHNR and CDR2 FQNEAQ (reference sequence). CDR3 in amino acids: CASSFLGYGLYTQYF. CDR3 in DNA: TGTGCCAGCAGCTTTTTAGGGTACGGCCTCTATACGCAGTATTTT.

This clonotype was detected ten times or more. This sequence joins TRBV15 and TRBJ1-3; a weak D match, TRBD1 (5 bases). Germline V gives CDR1 LNHNV, CDR2 YYDKDF (reference sequence). Trimming left V 6 bases short and J 0 bases short, with 15 bases between. The CDR3 contains 16 residues. The CDR3 DNA reads TGTGCCACCAGTCCCGGGGGGACGGTCTCTGGAAACACCATATATTTT. This sequence encodes CATSPGGTVSGNTIYF.

V is TRBV30 and J is TRBJ2-3; D tentatively fits TRBD1 or TRBD2 (5 bases each). The CDR3 has 16 residues. The V gene lost 4 bases and the J gene lost 7 bases, with 24 bases spanning the gap. The germline V gene encodes CDR1 GTSNPN and CDR2 SVGIG (reference sequence). CDR3 residues: CAWTFSWGQVANTQYF. The DNA of the CDR3 is TGTGCCTGGACGTTCTCCTGGGGCCAGGTAGCGAATACGCAGTATTTT.